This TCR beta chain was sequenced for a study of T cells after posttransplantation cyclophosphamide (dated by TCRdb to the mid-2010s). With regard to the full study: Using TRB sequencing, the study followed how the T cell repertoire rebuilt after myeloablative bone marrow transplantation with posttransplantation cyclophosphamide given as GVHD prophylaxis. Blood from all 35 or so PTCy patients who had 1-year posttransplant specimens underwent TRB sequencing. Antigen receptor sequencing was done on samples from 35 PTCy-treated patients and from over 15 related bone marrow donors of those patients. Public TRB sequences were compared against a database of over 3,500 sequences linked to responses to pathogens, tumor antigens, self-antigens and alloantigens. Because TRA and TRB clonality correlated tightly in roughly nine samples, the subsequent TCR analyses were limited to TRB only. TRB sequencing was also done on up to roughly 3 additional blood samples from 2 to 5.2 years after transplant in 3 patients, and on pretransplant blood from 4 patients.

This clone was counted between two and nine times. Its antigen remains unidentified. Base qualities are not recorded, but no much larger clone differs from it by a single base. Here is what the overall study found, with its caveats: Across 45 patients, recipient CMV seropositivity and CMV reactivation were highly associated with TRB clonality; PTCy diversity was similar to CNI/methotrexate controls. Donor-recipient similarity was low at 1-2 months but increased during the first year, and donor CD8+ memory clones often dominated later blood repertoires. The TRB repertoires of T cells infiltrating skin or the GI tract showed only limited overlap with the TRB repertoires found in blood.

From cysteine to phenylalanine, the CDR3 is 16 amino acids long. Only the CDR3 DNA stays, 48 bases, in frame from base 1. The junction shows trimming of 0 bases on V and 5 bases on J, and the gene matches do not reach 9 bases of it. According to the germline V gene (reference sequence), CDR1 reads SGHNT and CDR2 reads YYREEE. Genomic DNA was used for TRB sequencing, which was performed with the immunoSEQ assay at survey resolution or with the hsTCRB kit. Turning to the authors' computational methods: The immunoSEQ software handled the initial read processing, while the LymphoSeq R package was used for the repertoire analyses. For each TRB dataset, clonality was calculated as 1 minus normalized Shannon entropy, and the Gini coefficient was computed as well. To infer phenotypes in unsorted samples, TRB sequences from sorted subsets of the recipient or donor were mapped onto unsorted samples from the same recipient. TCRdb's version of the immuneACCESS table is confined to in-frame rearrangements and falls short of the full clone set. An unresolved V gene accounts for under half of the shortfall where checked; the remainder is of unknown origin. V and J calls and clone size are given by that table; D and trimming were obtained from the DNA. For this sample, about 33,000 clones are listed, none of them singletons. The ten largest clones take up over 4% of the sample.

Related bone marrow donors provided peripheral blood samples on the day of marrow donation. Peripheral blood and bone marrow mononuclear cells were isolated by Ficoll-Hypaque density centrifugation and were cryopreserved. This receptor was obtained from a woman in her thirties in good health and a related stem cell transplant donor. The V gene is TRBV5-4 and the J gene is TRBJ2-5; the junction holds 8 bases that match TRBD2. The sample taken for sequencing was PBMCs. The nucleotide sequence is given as TGTGCCAGCAGCTTGGGGGCGGGGGGCCTGGGGGAGACCCAGTACTTC. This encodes CASSLGAGGLGETQYF.